A single sample is the source of the 3 T cell receptor beta chains below, sequenced in a study of OX40 agonist ivuxolimab in advanced cancers. Assay used: immunoSEQ multiplex PCR; TCRdb lists only in-frame clones, some missing. Of tens of thousands of clones in the sample, 94% are singletons; the top ten hold about a sixth. The specimen was CD4+ or CD8+ T cells sorted from blood, collected in a trial of the OX40 agonist ivuxolimab. Every receptor here comes from an adult with an advanced solid tumor such as melanoma, head and neck, liver or kidney cancer.

The chain carries TRBV28 and TRBJ2-5, with D hard to call. This CDR3 has 13 amino acids. The germline V and J ends were trimmed by 2 bases and 4 bases, with 8 bases remaining between them. Looked up from germline, CDR1 is MDHEN and CDR2 is SYDVKM. The CDR3 nucleotides are TGTGCCAGCAGTTTAAAAGTGGTAGAGACCCAGTACTTC. This sequence encodes CASSLKVVETQYF.

V and J are TRBV5-4 and TRBJ2-2; D call uncertain. The CDR3 extends over 12 amino acids. V was trimmed by 4 bases and J by 2 bases, leaving 3 bases between them. Germline values: CDR1 SGHNT, CDR2 YYREEE (reference sequence). The CDR3 DNA reads as TGTGCCAGCAGCGTCAACACCGGGGAGCTGTTTTTT. Encoded protein: CASSVNTGELFF.

The chain is built from TRBV4-1 and TRBJ2-7, with TRBD2 matching 8 bases. Trimming took 8 bases from V and 2 from J; bases not matched to a gene: 11. This CDR3 is built from 15 residues. CDR1 is MGHRA, CDR2 YSYEKL, per germline. As DNA, the CDR3 is TGCGCCAGCCGCCCTATAGCGGGATCACCCTACGAGCAGTACTTC. This encodes CASRPIAGSPYEQYF.